The 7 T cell receptor beta chains reported below all come from one sample, sequenced in a study of monozygotic twins with cystic fibrosis. Repertoires were generated with immunoSEQ multiplex PCR, while TCRdb's copy carries only in-frame clones and drops some. The sample lists some 15,000 clones; roughly 84% were seen once. The sequenced material came from blood. The receptors were sampled from a boy between 5 and 17 years old with cystic fibrosis.

The chain has TRBV4-1 and TRBJ2-5; D may match TRBD1 or TRBD2 (5 bases each). The CDR3 has 15 amino acids. V dropped 0 bases and J dropped 7 bases, with 15 bases sitting between them. Germline-derived CDR1 and CDR2 are MGHRA and YSYEKL. The chain's CDR3 is CASSQDRGLLWTQYF. CDR3 DNA sequence: TGCGCCAGCAGCCAAGATCGGGGCCTCCTTTGGACCCAGTACTTC.

The J gene is TRBJ1-1, the V gene TRBV5-1; D gene ambiguous. CDR1 and CDR2 (germline): SGHRS, YFSETQ. V lost 4 bases and J 1 base, leaving 8 bases between the germline ends. This CDR3 has 13 residues. The CDR3 spells CASSTQRNTEAFF. CDR3 DNA sequence: TGCGCCAGCAGCACTCAGAGGAACACTGAAGCTTTCTTT. The variable domain in full, completed from reference TRBV5-1 and TRBJ1-1, reads KAGVTQTPRYLIKTRGQQVTLSCSPISGHRSVSWYQQTPGQGLQFLFEYFSETQRNKGNFPGRFSGRQFSNSRSEMNVSTLELGDSALYLCASSTQRNTEAFFGQGTRLTVV.

The chain employs TRBV6-1 and TRBJ2-3, with TRBD1 matching 8 bases. The V gene's germline CDR1 is MNHNS and CDR2 SASEGT. The trim removed 7 bases at V and 0 bases at J, leaving 3 bases unmatched. The CDR3 is 14 residues long. CDR3 region: CASTRDRSTDTQYF. CDR3 nucleotide sequence: TGTGCCAGCACCCGGGACAGGAGCACAGATACGCAGTATTTT.

In its sample, this clone was seen a few times. The rearrangement joins TRBV6-4 to TRBJ1-4, with a tentative D call TRBD1 (6 bases). This CDR3 comprises 13 residues. CDR1 MRHNA and CDR2 SNTAGT come from the germline V gene. V dropped 6 bases and J dropped 7 bases, with 12 bases sitting between them. The CDR3 DNA sequence: TGTGCCAGCAGCATTGTCAGGGGTGAAAAACTGTTTTTT. Amino acids: CASSIVRGEKLFF.

The chain is built from TRBV5-1 and TRBJ1-1; maybe TRBD1 (5 bases). This CDR3 is 13 amino acids long. Looked up from germline, CDR1 is SGHRS and CDR2 is YFSETQ. The germline V and J ends were trimmed by 2 bases and 1 base, with 6 bases remaining between them. CDR3: CASSFRANTEAFF. CDR3 bases: TGCGCCAGCAGCTTCAGGGCGAACACTGAAGCTTTCTTT.

The CDR3 DNA reads TGTGCCAGCAGCTTAGGGGACAGCCGGCATGGCTACACCTTC. This sequence encodes CASSLGDSRHGYTF. The V call is TRBV7-2, the J call TRBJ1-2, with 7 nucleotides matching TRBD1. V shed 1 base, J shed 6 bases, and the junction held 5 bases outside the gene matches. The CDR3 totals 14 residues. CDR1 SGHTA and CDR2 FQGNSA come from the germline V gene.

The V gene is TRBV5-5, the J gene TRBJ1-5; 8 bases fit TRBD1. V trimming: 4 bases; J trimming: 6 bases; junction bases outside the gene matches: 6. CDR3 length: 14 residues. Germline V gene sequence: CDR1 SGHKS, CDR2 YYEKEE (reference sequence). CDR3 in amino acids: CASSTTGVGQPQHF. The CDR3 bases are TGTGCCAGCAGCACGACAGGGGTTGGTCAGCCCCAGCATTTT.